Listed here is a single T cell receptor (beta chain). Its target is not known. The CDR3 sequence is 13 residues long. The V gene's germline CDR1 is MGHRA and CDR2 YSYEKL. The authors prepared UMI-labeled TRB cDNA libraries by 5' RACE. TCRdb derives one entry per CDR3 protein from the 5' RACE reads, leaving out DNA. The sample yields tens of thousands of distinct CDR3 sequences, of which the top ten take up about 1.9%. Naive CD8+ T cells carried a CD45RO-CCR7+CD27+CD95- phenotype. This record belongs to a study of CXCR3-negative and CXCR3-positive naive CD8 T cells. Study context: Cumulative TRB read yield was about 140 million, averaging about 1.5 +/- 0.3 million per library. Regarding the study as a whole: With respect to TRBV-TRBJ usage, naive CXCR3-negative and CXCR3-positive cells were similar; memory differed. Cryopreservation partially decreased CXCR3 expression, and most assays used fresh PBMCs.

The sequencing sample was made of naive CXCR3- CD8+ T cells from blood. The subset denotes: CD45RO-CCR7+CD27+CD95- naive CD8+ T cells lacking CXCR3 (TNR3-). The V call is TRBV4-1, the J call TRBJ1-1. The clonotype comes from a human donor in good health. Some clones in this sample may be carry-over from other donors' samples. The CDR3 is CASSQAQDTEAFF.